This paragraph covers one TCR beta chain sequence. As yet, its antigen is unknown. The CDR3 has 11 amino acids. The V gene's germline CDR1 is SNHLY and CDR2 FYNNEI. V dropped 6 bases and J dropped 7; count of bases not matched to a gene: 1. This record belongs to a study of beta chain features in type 1 diabetes. Via CD45RO/CCR7/CD25/CD127/CD95/CD27, cells of the CD4+ naive, central memory, regulatory and stem cell-like memory subsets were sorted. Sorted populations all exceeded 95% purity. Since all of the isolated RNA was reverse transcribed, expressed TCRB transcripts were what got sequenced. Only in-frame clones appear in the TCRdb table, and some are missing; sequencing was by immunoSEQ multiplex PCR. Of some 160,000 clones listed, just over 9% are singletons. Study-level findings and limits: Among type 1 diabetes patients, VDJ junctions had fewer insertions and more deletions.

This rearrangement joins TRBV2 to TRBJ2-5, with TRBD2 matching over 8 bases. This TCR was sampled from a woman aged 18-29 years in good health. What was sequenced was central memory CD4+ T cells from blood. The DNA of the CDR3 is TGTGCCAGCAGGGCGGGGGGGACCCAGTACTTC. Protein product: CASRAGGTQYF.